The present T cell receptor beta chain was sequenced within a study of T-cell reconstitution after alpha-beta-depleted transplantation in children. Library preparation (for TCRbeta) was performed with unique molecular identifiers. Using its own MiXCR run on the PCR reads, TCRdb lists one record per CDR3 protein. The sample yields some 280,000 distinct CDR3 sequences, nearly 10% seen once. This clonotype was observed at least ten times. V was pared by 3 bases and J by 8 bases, with 11 bases between. Germline V CDR1 and CDR2: DFQATT, SNEGSKA (reference sequence). This CDR3 is 13 amino acids long. This receptor was obtained from a human donor who donated a stem cell graft to a child with SCID. The sequenced sample was PBMCs from the stem cell graft donor, obtained from the stem cell graft. The V gene is TRBV20-1, the J gene TRBJ1-6, with D possibly matching TRBD1 (5 bases). This chain's CDR3 is CSASDGGDSPLHF. DNA for the CDR3: TGCAGTGCTAGTGATGGAGGGGATTCACCCCTCCACTTT.